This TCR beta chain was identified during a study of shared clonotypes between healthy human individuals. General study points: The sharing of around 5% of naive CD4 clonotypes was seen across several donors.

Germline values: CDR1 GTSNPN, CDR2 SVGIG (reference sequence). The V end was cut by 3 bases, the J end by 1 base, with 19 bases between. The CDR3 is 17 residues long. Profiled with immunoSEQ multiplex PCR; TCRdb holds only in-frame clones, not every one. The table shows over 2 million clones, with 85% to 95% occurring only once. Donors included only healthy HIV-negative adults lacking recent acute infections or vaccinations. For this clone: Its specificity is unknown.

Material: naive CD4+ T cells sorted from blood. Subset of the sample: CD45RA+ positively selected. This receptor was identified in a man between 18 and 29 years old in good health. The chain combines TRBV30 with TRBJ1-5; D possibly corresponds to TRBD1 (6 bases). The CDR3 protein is CAWSVRQGIGSNQPQHF. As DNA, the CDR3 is TGTGCCTGGAGCGTTCGGCAGGGGATAGGGAGCAATCAGCCCCAGCATTTT.